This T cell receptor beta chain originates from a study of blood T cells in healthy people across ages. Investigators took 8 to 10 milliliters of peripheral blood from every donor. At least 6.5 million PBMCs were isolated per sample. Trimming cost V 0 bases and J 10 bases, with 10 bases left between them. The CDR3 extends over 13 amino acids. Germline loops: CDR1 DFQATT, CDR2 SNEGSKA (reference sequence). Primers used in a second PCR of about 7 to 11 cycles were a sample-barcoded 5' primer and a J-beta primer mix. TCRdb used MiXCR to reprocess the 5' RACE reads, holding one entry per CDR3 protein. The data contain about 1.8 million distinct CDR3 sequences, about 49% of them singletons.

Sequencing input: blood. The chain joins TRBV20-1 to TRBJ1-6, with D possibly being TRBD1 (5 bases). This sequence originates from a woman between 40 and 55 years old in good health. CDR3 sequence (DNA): TGCAGTGCTAGAGAGCGGCGGGGGTCACCCCTCCACTTT. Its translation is CSARERRGSPLHF.